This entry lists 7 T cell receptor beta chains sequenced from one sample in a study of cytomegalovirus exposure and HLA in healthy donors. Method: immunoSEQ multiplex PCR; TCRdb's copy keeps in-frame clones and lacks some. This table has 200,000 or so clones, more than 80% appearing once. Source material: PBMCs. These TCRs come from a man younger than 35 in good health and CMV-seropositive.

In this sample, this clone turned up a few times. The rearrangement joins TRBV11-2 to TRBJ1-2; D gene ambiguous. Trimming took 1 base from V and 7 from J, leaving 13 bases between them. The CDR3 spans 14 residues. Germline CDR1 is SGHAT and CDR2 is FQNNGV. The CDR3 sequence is CASSLAGSPAGYTF. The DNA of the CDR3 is TGTGCCAGCAGCTTAGCCGGGAGCCCCGCTGGCTACACCTTC. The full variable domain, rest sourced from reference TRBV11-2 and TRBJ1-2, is EAGVAQSPRYKIIEKRQSVAFWCNPISGHATLYWYQQILGQGPKLLIQFQNNGVVDDSQLPKDRFSAERLKGVDSTLKIQPAKLEDSAVYLCASSLAGSPAGYTFGSGTRLTVV.

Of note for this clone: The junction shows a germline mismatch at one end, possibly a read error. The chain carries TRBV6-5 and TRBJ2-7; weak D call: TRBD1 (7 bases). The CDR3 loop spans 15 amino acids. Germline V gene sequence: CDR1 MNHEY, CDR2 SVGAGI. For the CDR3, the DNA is TGTGCCGGCAGTTCCCCAGGGGGGTTTGCCTACGAGCAGTACTTC. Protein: CAGSSPGGFAYEQYF.

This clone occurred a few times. The CDR3 nucleotides read TGTGCCTGGGGAGTCGGGTCTAAAGAGACCCAGTACTTC. Its protein product is CAWGVGSKETQYF. The gene calls are TRBV30 and TRBJ2-5; D uncertain. This CDR3 has 13 amino acids. CDR1 and CDR2 (germline): GTSNPN, SVGIG (reference sequence). Trimming left V 5 bases short and J 3 bases short, with 13 bases between.

CDR3: CASSLLRELKLTDTQYF. The CDR3 nucleotides are TGTGCCAGCAGTTTATTGCGGGAGTTAAAACTCACAGATACGCAGTATTTT. The V and J genes are TRBV27 and TRBJ2-3; 7 positions agree with TRBD2. The germline V gene encodes CDR1 MNHEY and CDR2 SMNVEV (reference sequence). V lost 1 base to trimming and J lost 2 bases; unmatched junction nucleotides: 9. The CDR3 spans 17 residues.

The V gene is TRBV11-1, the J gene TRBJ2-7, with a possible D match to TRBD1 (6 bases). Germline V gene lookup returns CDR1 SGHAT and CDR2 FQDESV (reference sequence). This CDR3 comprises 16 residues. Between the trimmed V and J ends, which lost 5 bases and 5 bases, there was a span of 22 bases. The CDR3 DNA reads TGTGCCAGCAGCCACCGGACAGAACGCTCTTTGGACGAGCAGTACTTC. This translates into CASSHRTERSLDEQYF.

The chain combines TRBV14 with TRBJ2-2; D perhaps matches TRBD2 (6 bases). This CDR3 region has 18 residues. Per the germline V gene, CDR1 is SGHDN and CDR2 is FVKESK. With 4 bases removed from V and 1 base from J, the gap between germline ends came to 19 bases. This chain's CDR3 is CASSRISPGERNTGELFF. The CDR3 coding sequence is TGTGCCAGCAGCCGAATATCGCCGGGGGAGAGGAACACCGGGGAGCTGTTTTTT. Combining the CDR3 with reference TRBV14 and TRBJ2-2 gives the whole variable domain EAGVTQFPSHSVIEKGQTVTLRCDPISGHDNLYWYRRVMGKEIKFLLHFVKESKQDESGMPNNRFLAERTGGTYSTLKVQPAELEDSGVYFCASSRISPGERNTGELFFGEGSRLTVL.

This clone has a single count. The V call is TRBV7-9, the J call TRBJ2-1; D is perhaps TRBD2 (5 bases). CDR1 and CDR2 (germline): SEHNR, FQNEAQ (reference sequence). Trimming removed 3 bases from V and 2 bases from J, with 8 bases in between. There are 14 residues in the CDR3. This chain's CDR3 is CASSFVGTYNEQFF. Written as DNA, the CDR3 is TGTGCCAGCAGCTTCGTCGGGACCTACAATGAGCAGTTCTTC.